The 17 T cell receptor beta chains listed next were all sequenced from one sample in a study of blood T cell repertoires in COVID-19. Only in-frame clones appear in the TCRdb table, and some are missing; sequencing was by immunoSEQ multiplex PCR. The repertoire holds roughly 60,000 clones, with around 87% as singletons. The sample consisted of peripheral blood. These receptors all stem from a human donor with acute or convalescent COVID-19. The donor label of this sample is uncertain.

V gene TRBV2 combines with J gene TRBJ2-5; weak D call: TRBD1 (6 bases). V was shortened by 5 bases and J by 2 bases, with 9 bases between the two germline ends. Looked up from germline, CDR1 is SNHLY and CDR2 is FYNNEI. The CDR3 has 13 amino acids. CDR3 nucleotide sequence: TGTGCCAGCAGTTCAAGGGGGCAAGAGACCCAGTACTTC. Its translation is CASSSRGQETQYF.

This rearrangement joins TRBV19 to TRBJ1-2, with 7 positions matching TRBD1. The J segment lost 0 bases and the V segment lost 9 bases, leaving 4 bases of the junction unmatched. Looked up from germline, CDR1 is LNHDA and CDR2 is SQIVND (reference sequence). This CDR3 has 13 amino acids. The CDR3 DNA sequence: TGTGCCAGCCGGGACAGAGCTAACTATGGCTACACCTTC. Its translation: CASRDRANYGYTF.

The chain carries TRBV5-1 and TRBJ2-2; maybe TRBD1 (6 bases). The CDR3 is 15 residues long. Germline values: CDR1 SGHRS, CDR2 YFSETQ. Trimming shortened V by 0 bases and J by 8 bases, and 14 bases separated the two germline ends. The CDR3 DNA reads as TGCGCCAGCAGCTTGGAGGGGGTAGTGGCTGGGGAGCTGTTTTTT. Its protein product is CASSLEGVVAGELFF.

The rearrangement links TRBV3-1 (or the pseudogene TRBV3-2) to TRBJ1-2, with 7 positions matching TRBD1. After removal of 1 base from V and 8 bases from J, the junction contained 7 bases not matched to a gene. Germline CDR1 LGHDT, CDR2 YNNKEL (reference sequence). The CDR3 consists of 14 residues. The CDR3 coding sequence is TGTGCCAGCAGCCAAGCCCGACAGGGCGAGGGCTACACCTTC. This encodes CASSQARQGEGYTF.

This chain connects TRBV6-5 to TRBJ1-4; TRBD1 aligns across 7 bases. Germline-derived CDR1 and CDR2 are MNHEY and SVGAGI. This CDR3 has 12 amino acids. Trimming cost V 2 bases and J 11 bases; bases outside gene matches: 2. The CDR3 reads CASSYDREKLFF. CDR3 nucleotides: TGTGCCAGCAGTTACGACAGGGAGAAACTGTTTTTT.

The chain has TRBV7-3 and TRBJ2-2; a weak D match, TRBD1 (6 bases). The CDR3 length is 15 residues. Germline loops: CDR1 SGHTA, CDR2 FQGTGA. V was pared by 7 bases and J by 0 bases, with 12 bases between. The DNA of the CDR3 is TGTGCCAGCACCCAAGGGACATCGAACACCGGGGAGCTGTTTTTT. Protein product: CASTQGTSNTGELFF.

The V gene is TRBV29-1, the J gene TRBJ1-2; 7 bases match TRBD1. Germline CDR1 is SQVTM and CDR2 is ANQGSEA. The J segment lost 4 bases and the V segment lost 0 bases, leaving 8 bases of the junction unmatched. This CDR3 is built from 15 residues. CDR3 sequence reads: CSVEELVGTAYGYTF. The CDR3 DNA reads TGCAGCGTTGAAGAATTGGTCGGGACAGCCTATGGCTACACCTTC.

The rearrangement uses TRBV5-1 and TRBJ2-2; the match to TRBD2 covers 13 bases. V trimming: 4 bases; J trimming: 2 bases; junction bases outside the gene matches: 5. CDR1 and CDR2 (germline): SGHRS, YFSETQ. The CDR3 length is 17 residues. The CDR3: CASSRGTSGVNTGELFF. The CDR3, as DNA: TGCGCCAGCAGCCGGGGGACTAGCGGGGTTAACACCGGGGAGCTGTTTTTT.

This chain uses TRBV30 with TRBJ1-1; no firm D call. This CDR3 comprises 16 residues. V gave up 5 bases and J gave up 0 bases, with 19 bases separating them. Germline assignment: CDR1 GTSNPN and CDR2 SVGIG (reference sequence). CDR3 protein: CAWGVPGGLLNTEAFF. The CDR3 DNA reads as TGTGCCTGGGGAGTTCCGGGAGGGCTATTGAACACTGAAGCTTTCTTT.

This clone was picked up one time. The CDR3 loop is CASSRGTSGGYEQFF. The CDR3 bases are TGTGCCAGCAGCCGTGGGACTAGCGGGGGTTATGAGCAGTTCTTC. The chain combines TRBV7-3 with TRBJ2-1, with 14 bases that match TRBD2. CDR3 length: 15 amino acids. Germline V gene data show CDR1 as SGHTA and CDR2 as FQGTGA. With V trimmed by 5 bases and J by 8 bases, 5 bases remained unmatched.

V usage is TRBV29-1 and J usage is TRBJ2-2, with 7 bases aligning to TRBD1. V was clipped by 7 bases and J by 2 bases; unmatched bases: 10. Germline V CDR1 and CDR2: SQVTM, ANQGSEA. The CDR3 runs to 15 residues. CDR3 nucleotides: TGCAGCGCGCTAAGTGAGGGGGCAAACACCGGGGAGCTGTTTTTT. Its translation: CSALSEGANTGELFF.

This clone was observed a handful of times. The chain is built from TRBV28 and TRBJ2-2; 14 positions agree with TRBD2. Per germline, CDR1 MDHEN and CDR2 SYDVKM. CDR3 size: 17 residues. The junction had 5 bases not matched to a gene; V was cut back by 0 bases and J by 8 bases. The CDR3 sequence: CASSLWRLAGGPGELFF. The DNA of the CDR3 is TGTGCCAGCAGTTTATGGCGACTAGCGGGAGGGCCGGGGGAGCTGTTTTTT. The variable domain in full, completed from reference TRBV28 and TRBJ2-2, reads DVKVTQSSRYLVKRTGEKVFLECVQDMDHENMFWYRQDPGLGLRLIYFSYDVKMKEKGDIPEGYSVSREKKERFSLILESASTNQTSMYLCASSLWRLAGGPGELFFGEGSRLTVL.

Written as DNA, the CDR3 is TGTGCCAGCAGTAGCGGGGGGGCCACCGGGGAGCTGTTTTTT. This sequence encodes CASSSGGATGELFF. The V and J genes are TRBV6-2 or TRBV6-3 and TRBJ2-2, with TRBD2 identical over 10 bases. Germline values: CDR1 MNHEY, CDR2 SVGEGT. V lost 5 bases to trimming and J lost 4 bases; unmatched junction nucleotides: 1. This CDR3 comprises 14 residues.

This chain connects TRBV3-1 (or the pseudogene TRBV3-2) to TRBJ2-2; a weak D match, TRBD2 (5 bases). The CDR3 length is 14 residues. Germline lookup yields CDR1 LGHDT and CDR2 YNNKEL (reference sequence). Trimming removed 2 bases from V and 8 bases from J, with 12 bases in between. CDR3 sequence (DNA): TGTGCCAGCAGCCAACTCCGGGATATTGGGGAGCTGTTTTTT. Encoded protein: CASSQLRDIGELFF.

The chain has TRBV19 and TRBJ1-5, with TRBD1 matching 9 bases. Germline V gene data show CDR1 as LNHDA and CDR2 as SQIVND (reference sequence). This CDR3 region has 19 residues. Unmatched junction bases numbered 19, after V lost 4 bases and J lost 6 bases. The CDR3, as DNA: TGTGCCAGTAGTAGCGTCCCGGGACAGGGTTCGAGGTCACGTCAGCCCCAGCATTTT. Amino acid sequence: CASSSVPGQGSRSRQPQHF.

The chain links TRBV19 to TRBJ2-7, with 7 bases aligning to TRBD2. V gave up 3 bases and J gave up 2 bases; unmatched junction bases: 7. CDR1 is LNHDA, CDR2 SQIVND, per germline (reference sequence). The CDR3 is 15 residues long. DNA for the CDR3: TGTGCCAGTAGTATGGGTCAGCGGGGCACCTACGAGCAGTACTTC. It is translated as CASSMGQRGTYEQYF.

The chain links TRBV19 to TRBJ2-1; possibly TRBD2 for D (5 bases). Trimming took off 3 bases at V and 0 bases at J, with 9 bases between the two ends. The CDR3 loop spans 15 amino acids. The germline CDR1 and CDR2 sequences are LNHDA and SQIVND (reference sequence). The CDR3 protein is CASSITGFSYNEQFF. The CDR3 nucleotides read TGTGCCAGTAGTATTACGGGGTTCTCCTACAATGAGCAGTTCTTC.